The clone carrying this T cell receptor (beta chain) was picked up a small number of times. Antigen specificity is unknown. The CDR3 runs 13 residues. Looked up from germline, CDR1 is DFQATT and CDR2 is SNEGSKA (reference sequence). After removal of 6 bases from V and 9 bases from J, the junction contained 13 bases not matched to a gene. This sample is part of a study of blood T cells in healthy people across ages. Together with a sample-barcoded 5' primer, a J-beta primer mix was included in a second PCR lasting about 6 to 11 cycles. Each cDNA molecule was tagged by a template-switch adaptor with 12 random nucleotides. TCRdb re-called the 5' RACE reads through MiXCR, storing one row per CDR3 protein. This sample has roughly 680,000 distinct CDR3 sequences; around 49% occur once, and the top ten carry 25% to 35%. Overall study results and limits: PBMCs left unsorted prevented a conclusive naive versus antigen-experienced comparison. Among long-lived donors, naive CD4+ cells were more numerous and diversity higher than in aged donors. Older age coincided with a roughly linear decline in TCR beta diversity per million T cells.

This receptor was identified in a woman aged 55-70 years in good health. Sequenced material: blood. V usage is TRBV20-1 and J usage is TRBJ2-5; 7 nucleotides agree with TRBD1. CDR3 nucleotides: TGCAGTGCACCCGACAGGGCCCATGAGGCCCAGTACTTC. Encoded protein: CSAPDRAHEAQYF.